This T cell receptor (beta chain) was identified in a study of blood T cell repertoires in COVID-19. Study at large: Donors in the United States, Italy and Spain gave samples during acute or convalescent COVID-19. Sources were T cells, B-cell-depleted T cells, or PBMCs; the material itself was cDNA or gDNA.

Germline V gives CDR1 LNHDA, CDR2 SQIVND (reference sequence). The CDR3 consists of 12 residues. Between the trimmed V and J ends, which lost 8 bases and 3 bases, there was a span of 10 bases. Under the authors' procedure: Scientists estimated how many nucleated cells there were by amplifying reference gene primers. Profiled with immunoSEQ multiplex PCR; TCRdb holds only in-frame clones, not every one. The DNA was the basis for D and trimming; V, J and clone size are from that table. This table holds 200,000 to 300,000 clones, just under 90% found once. This sequence joins TRBV19 and TRBJ1-1; a possible D gene is TRBD1 (6 bases). The clonotype originates from a woman in her forties with acute or convalescent COVID-19. Sequencing was done on a sample of peripheral blood. For the CDR3, the DNA is TGTGCCAGTCAGGGGAGGGACACTGAAGCTTTCTTT. Translating gives CASQGRDTEAFF.